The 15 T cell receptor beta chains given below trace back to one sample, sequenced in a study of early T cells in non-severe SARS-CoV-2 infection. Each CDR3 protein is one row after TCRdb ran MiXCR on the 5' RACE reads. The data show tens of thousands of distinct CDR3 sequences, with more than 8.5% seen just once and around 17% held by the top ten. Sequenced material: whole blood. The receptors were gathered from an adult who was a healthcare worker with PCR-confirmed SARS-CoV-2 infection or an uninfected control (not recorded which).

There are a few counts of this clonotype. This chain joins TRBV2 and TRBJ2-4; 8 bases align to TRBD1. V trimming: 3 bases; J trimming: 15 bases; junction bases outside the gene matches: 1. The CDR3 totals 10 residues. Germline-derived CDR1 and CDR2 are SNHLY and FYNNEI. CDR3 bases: TGTGCCAGCAGTGACAGGGGGCTGTACTTC. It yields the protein CASSDRGLYF. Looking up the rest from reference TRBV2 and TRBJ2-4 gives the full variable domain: EPEVTQTPSHQVTQMGQEVILRCVPISNHLYFYWYRQILGQKVEFLVSFYNNEISEKSEIFDDQFSVERPDGSNFTLKIRSTKLEDSAMYFCASSDRGLYFGAGTRLSVL.

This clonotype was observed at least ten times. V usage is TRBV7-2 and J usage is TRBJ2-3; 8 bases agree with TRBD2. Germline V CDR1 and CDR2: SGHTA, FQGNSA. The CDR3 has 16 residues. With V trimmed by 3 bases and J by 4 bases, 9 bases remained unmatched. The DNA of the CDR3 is TGTGCCAGCAGCTTTAGCGGGGACCAAGGAGCAGATACGCAGTATTTT. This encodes CASSFSGDQGADTQYF.

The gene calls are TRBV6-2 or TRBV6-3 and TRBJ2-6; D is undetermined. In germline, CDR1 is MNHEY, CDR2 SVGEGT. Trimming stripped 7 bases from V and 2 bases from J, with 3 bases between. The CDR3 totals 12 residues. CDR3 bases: TGTGCCAGCAACCCTGGGGCCAACGTCCTGACTTTC. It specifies CASNPGANVLTF.

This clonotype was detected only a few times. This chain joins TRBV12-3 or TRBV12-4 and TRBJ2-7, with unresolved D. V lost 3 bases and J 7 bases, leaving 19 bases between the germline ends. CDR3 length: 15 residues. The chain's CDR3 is CASSLIGPRPGEQYF. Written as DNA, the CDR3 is TGTGCCAGCAGTTTGATCGGTCCCCGACCCGGGGAGCAGTACTTC.

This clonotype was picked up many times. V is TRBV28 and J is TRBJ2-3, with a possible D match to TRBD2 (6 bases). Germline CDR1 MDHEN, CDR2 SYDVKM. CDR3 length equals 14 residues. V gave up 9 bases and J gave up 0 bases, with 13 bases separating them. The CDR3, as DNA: TGTGCCAGTGGGACTTCTCCTAGCACAGATACGCAGTATTTT. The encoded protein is CASGTSPSTDTQYF.

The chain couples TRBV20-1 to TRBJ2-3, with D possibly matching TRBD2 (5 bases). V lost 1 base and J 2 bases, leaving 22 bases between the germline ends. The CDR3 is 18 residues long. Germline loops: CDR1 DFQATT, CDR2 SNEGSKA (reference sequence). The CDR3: CSARGFSIAQPHTDTQYF. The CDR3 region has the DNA TGCAGTGCTAGAGGTTTCTCCATAGCGCAACCCCACACAGATACGCAGTATTTT.

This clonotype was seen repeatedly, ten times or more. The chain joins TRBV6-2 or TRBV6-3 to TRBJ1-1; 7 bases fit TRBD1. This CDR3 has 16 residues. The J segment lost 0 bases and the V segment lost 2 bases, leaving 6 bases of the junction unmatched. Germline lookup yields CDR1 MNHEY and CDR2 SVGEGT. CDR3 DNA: TGTGCCAGCAGTTACACCCGGACAGGTATGAACACTGAAGCTTTCTTT. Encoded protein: CASSYTRTGMNTEAFF.

The CDR3 DNA reads as TGTGCCAGCAGCTTGTTCTACGAGCAGTACTTC. Residues: CASSLFYEQYF. This chain joins TRBV7-9 and TRBJ2-7, with D unclear. CDR3 length: 11 amino acids. Per the germline V gene, CDR1 is SEHNR and CDR2 is FQNEAQ (reference sequence). With 3 bases removed from V and 3 bases from J, the gap between germline ends came to 3 bases.

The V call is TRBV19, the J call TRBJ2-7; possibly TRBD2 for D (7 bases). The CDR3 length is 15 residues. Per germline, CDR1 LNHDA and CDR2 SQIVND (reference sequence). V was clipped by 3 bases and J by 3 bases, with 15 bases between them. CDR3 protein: CASSIAGDTYYEQYF. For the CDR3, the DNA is TGTGCCAGTAGTATCGCGGGGGACACCTACTACGAGCAGTACTTC.

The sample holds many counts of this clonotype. CDR3 nucleotide sequence: TGCGCCAGCAGTGAGTCGTTGGTGGGTCAACCGGTATACGAGCAGTACTTC. Its protein is CASSESLVGQPVYEQYF. This chain uses TRBV10-2 with TRBJ2-7; no reliable D call. This CDR3 is 17 amino acids long. The V gene's germline CDR1 is WSHSY and CDR2 SAAADI. With 0 bases removed from V and 4 bases from J, the gap between germline ends came to 19 bases.

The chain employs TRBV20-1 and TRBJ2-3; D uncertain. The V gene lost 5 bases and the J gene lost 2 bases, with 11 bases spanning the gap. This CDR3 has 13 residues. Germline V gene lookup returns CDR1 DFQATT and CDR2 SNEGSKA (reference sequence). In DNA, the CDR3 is TGCAGTGCTCCTGACTCCTACACAGATACGCAGTATTTT. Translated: CSAPDSYTDTQYF.

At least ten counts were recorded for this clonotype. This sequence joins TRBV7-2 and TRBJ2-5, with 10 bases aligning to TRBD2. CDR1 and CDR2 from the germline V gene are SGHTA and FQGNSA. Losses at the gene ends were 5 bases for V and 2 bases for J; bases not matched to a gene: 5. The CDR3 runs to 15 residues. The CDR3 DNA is TGTGCCAGCAGCCCACAACTAGCGGGACAAGAGACCCAGTACTTC. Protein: CASSPQLAGQETQYF.

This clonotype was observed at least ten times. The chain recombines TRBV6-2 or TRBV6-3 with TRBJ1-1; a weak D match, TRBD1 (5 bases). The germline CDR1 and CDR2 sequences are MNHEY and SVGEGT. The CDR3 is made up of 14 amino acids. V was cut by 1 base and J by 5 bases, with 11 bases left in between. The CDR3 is CASSYWAGSTEAFF. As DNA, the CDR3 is TGTGCCAGCAGTTACTGGGCAGGGAGTACTGAAGCTTTCTTT.

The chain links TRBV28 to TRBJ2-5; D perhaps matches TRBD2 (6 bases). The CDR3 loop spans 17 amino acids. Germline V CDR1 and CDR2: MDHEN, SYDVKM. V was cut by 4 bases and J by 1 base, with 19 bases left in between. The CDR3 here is CASSSASGSGPQETQYF. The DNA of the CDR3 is TGTGCCAGCAGTTCAGCCAGTGGTAGCGGTCCCCAAGAGACCCAGTACTTC.

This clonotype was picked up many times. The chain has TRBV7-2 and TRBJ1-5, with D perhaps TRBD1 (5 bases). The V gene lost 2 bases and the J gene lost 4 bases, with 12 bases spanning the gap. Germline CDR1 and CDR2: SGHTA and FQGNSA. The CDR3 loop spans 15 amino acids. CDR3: CASSLRGAGNQPQHF. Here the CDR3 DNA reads TGTGCCAGCAGCTTACGAGGGGCGGGGAATCAGCCCCAGCATTTT.